Included here is one T cell receptor beta chain sequence, with context. One junction end does not reproduce the germline sequence, and a read error may be involved. The CDR3 spans 18 residues. Germline V lookup: CDR1 SNHLY, CDR2 FYNNEI. This entry is derived from a study of blood T cells in healthy people across ages. Alongside a J-beta primer mix, a sample-barcoded 5' primer served in a second PCR lasting about 6 to 11 cycles. TCRdb re-called the 5' RACE reads with MiXCR, one entry per CDR3 protein. The table lists some 940,000 distinct CDR3 sequences, roughly 28% of them singletons, with roughly 10% in the top ten. These data were likewise used in another study, on T cells of mothers and their children.

The TCR was taken from a woman aged 40 to 50 in good health. V gene TRBV2 combines with J gene TRBJ2-4, with D possibly being TRBD1 (7 bases). The end of the DNA fits TRBJ2-5 better, so the J call may be wrong. The sample consisted of blood. The CDR3 here is CANSKPFGGGASGETQYF. As DNA, the CDR3 is TGTGCCAACAGTAAACCTTTCGGAGGGGGCGCATCCGGAGAGACCCAGTACTTC.